The clone carrying this T cell receptor (beta chain) was counted once. Its antigen is currently unknown. It may be a read error: a sequence one base away is much more abundant. The source of the sample is a study of blood T cells in healthy people across ages. A second PCR of 7 to 11 cycles used a sample-barcoded 5' primer and a J-beta primer mix. TCRdb reprocessed the 5' RACE reads with MiXCR, giving one entry per CDR3 protein. The data show around 870,000 distinct CDR3 sequences, with 25% to 30% seen just once and 17% held by the top ten. Study outcomes and limitations: Higher diversity and more naive CD4+ cells were features of long-lived donors, compared to aged donors. With donor CMV status unknown, expanded clonotype changes were possibly confounded.

Material: blood. The TCR comes from a woman of 80 years or more in good health.

The CDR3 DNA sequence: TGTGCCAGCAGTCTCGGGGGACCAGGTGGAAGGGACAATGAGCAGTTCTTC. Its protein is CASSLGGPGGRDNEQFF. The gene calls are TRBV12-3 or TRBV12-4 and TRBJ2-1; D is perhaps TRBD2 (6 bases). This CDR3 contains 17 residues. With 5 bases removed from V and 5 bases from J, the gap between germline ends came to 22 bases.